The present entry profiles one T cell receptor beta chain with its context. Its antigen is not identified. The sample comes from a study of graft-versus-host responses after intestinal transplantation. The CDR3 has 13 residues. Germline values: CDR1 SGHAT, CDR2 FQDESV (reference sequence). Trimming at V came to 5 bases and at J to 4 bases, leaving 4 bases not matched to a gene. Measured with immunoSEQ multiplex PCR; TCRdb has only the in-frame clones, and not every one. The table lists approximately 89,000 clones, 90% to 95% of them singletons. The V call is TRBV11-1, the J call TRBJ2-5; TRBD1 agrees at 7 bases. The clonotype comes from a human donor who was the organ donor for an intestinal transplant. This specimen consisted of unstimulated CD8+ T cells sorted from spleen or lymph node cells, obtained before transplant. The CDR3 nucleotides are TGTGCCAGCAGCCCCCCAGGGGGAGAGACCCAGTACTTC. Its translation is CASSPPGGETQYF.